Shown below are 27 T cell receptor beta chains from a single sample sequenced in a study of a mutant IDH1 vaccine in newly diagnosed glioma. The data were produced by immunoSEQ multiplex PCR, yet TCRdb's version contains in-frame clones alone and is incomplete. This sample has around 41,000 clones; roughly 79% occur once, and the top ten carry 6.3%. These receptors have no known antigen. Time point here: week 23, last vaccination. What each vaccine dose contained was 300 ug of mutant IDH1 20-mer peptide, accompanied by topical imiquimod. Material: PBMCs, obtained from a glioma patient whose treatment included an IDH1 peptide vaccine. These receptor sequences come from a woman between 40 and 55 years old with glioma. Some clones in this sample may be carry-over from other donors' samples.

The chain recombines TRBV6-1 with TRBJ2-7; D unclear. V lost 9 bases and J 3 bases, leaving 12 bases between the germline ends. This CDR3 comprises 12 residues. Germline CDR1 reads MNHNS; CDR2 reads SASEGT. In DNA, the CDR3 is TGTGCCAGTTCCGGACGCAACTACGAGCAGTACTTC. It yields the protein CASSGRNYEQYF.

Worth noting for this clone: Other DNA sequences in the sample encode the same CDR3. The chain has TRBV29-1 and TRBJ1-1; 8 nucleotides align to TRBD1. This CDR3 is 15 amino acids long. Germline values: CDR1 SQVTM, CDR2 ANQGSEA. With V trimmed by 2 bases and J by 0 bases, 5 bases remained unmatched. DNA of the CDR3: TGCAGCGTTGAACCTTTACAGGGGGTGAACACTGAAGCTTTCTTT. Its translation is CSVEPLQGVNTEAFF. Filled out from reference TRBV29-1 and TRBJ1-1, the complete variable domain reads SAVISQKPSRDICQRGTSLTIQCQVDSQVTMMFWYRQQPGQSLTLIATANQGSEATYESGFVIDKFPISRPNLTFSTLTVSNMSPEDSSIYLCSVEPLQGVNTEAFFGQGTRLTVV.

This chain connects TRBV11-1 to TRBJ1-1, with D maybe TRBD1 (6 bases). This CDR3 spans 15 amino acids. The germline V and J ends were trimmed by 6 bases and 1 base, with 15 bases remaining between them. Germline V CDR1 and CDR2: SGHAT, FQDESV (reference sequence). As DNA, the CDR3 is TGTGCCAGCAGGCGGGGGGGCCGAGGGAACACTGAAGCTTTCTTT. This encodes CASRRGGRGNTEAFF.

This chain connects TRBV7-6 to TRBJ1-1, with 12 bases identical to TRBD1. The J segment lost 6 bases and the V segment lost 5 bases, leaving 10 bases of the junction unmatched. The CDR3 is 16 residues long. Germline CDR1 reads SGHVS; CDR2 reads FNYEAQ. DNA for the CDR3: TGTGCCAGCAGCAACCGGGACAGGGGGCAGAAAGCTGAAGCTTTCTTT. Translating gives CASSNRDRGQKAEAFF. Filled out from reference TRBV7-6 and TRBJ1-1, the complete variable domain reads GAGVSQSPRYKVTKRGQDVALRCDPISGHVSLYWYRQALGQGPEFLTYFNYEAQQDKSGLPNDRFSAERPEGSISTLTIQRTEQRDSAMYRCASSNRDRGQKAEAFFGQGTRLTVV.

This clone was found a few times. The chain combines TRBV19 with TRBJ1-5; D perhaps matches TRBD1 (5 bases). The V gene lost 10 bases and the J gene lost 4 bases, with 14 bases spanning the gap. Germline-derived CDR1 and CDR2 are LNHDA and SQIVND (reference sequence). CDR3 length: 13 amino acids. The CDR3: CATSQGLNQPQHF. CDR3 DNA: TGTGCCACCAGCCAGGGCTTAAATCAGCCCCAGCATTTT.

The V and J genes are TRBV5-1 and TRBJ2-7; 11 nucleotides match TRBD1. V was clipped by 4 bases and J by 2 bases; unmatched bases: 2. Germline V CDR1 and CDR2: SGHRS, YFSETQ. The CDR3 covers 14 residues. CDR3 DNA: TGCGCCAGCAGCACGGGACAGGGGGCCTACGAGCAGTACTTC. Amino acid sequence: CASSTGQGAYEQYF.

The genes are TRBV4-3 and TRBJ1-4, with a possible D match to TRBD1 (5 bases). V gave up 0 bases and J gave up 8 bases, with 10 bases separating them. Germline V gives CDR1 LGHNA, CDR2 YSLEER. The CDR3 consists of 14 residues. The chain's CDR3 is CASSQDPGNEKLFF. The CDR3 nucleotides are TGCGCCAGCAGCCAAGATCCAGGGAACGAAAAACTGTTTTTT.

This chain connects TRBV7-9 to TRBJ2-7; 10 bases line up with TRBD1. CDR3 length: 17 residues. From germline, CDR1 is SEHNR and CDR2 FQNEAQ (reference sequence). The V and J ends lost 1 base and 2 bases, in that order; junction bases with no gene match: 8. For the CDR3, the DNA is TGTGCCAGCAGCTTAGGATACCGGGACAGGGGTCCCTACGAGCAGTACTTC. It translates to CASSLGYRDRGPYEQYF.

The chain combines TRBV19 with TRBJ1-1; perhaps TRBD1 as D (5 bases). Trimming removed 3 bases from V and 1 base from J, with 9 bases in between. Germline V gene data show CDR1 as LNHDA and CDR2 as SQIVND (reference sequence). The CDR3 is made up of 14 amino acids. CDR3 loop: CASSIGGGNTEAFF. The CDR3 region has the DNA TGTGCCAGTAGTATCGGTGGGGGGAACACTGAAGCTTTCTTT.

This chain links TRBV4-1 with TRBJ1-2; D call uncertain. Looked up from germline, CDR1 is MGHRA and CDR2 is YSYEKL. This CDR3 is 11 amino acids long. Trimming cost V 0 bases and J 6 bases, with 2 bases left between them. The CDR3 region has the DNA TGCGCCAGCAGCCAAGACGATGGCTACACCTTC. Protein: CASSQDDGYTF.

This rearrangement joins TRBV6-1 to TRBJ2-7, with D perhaps TRBD2 (6 bases). The length of the CDR3 is 14 residues. V was clipped by 1 base and J by 4 bases, with 11 bases between them. From germline, CDR1 is MNHNS and CDR2 SASEGT. CDR3 bases: TGTGCCAGCAGTGAAGTAGGCGGACTATACGAGCAGTACTTC. It is translated as CASSEVGGLYEQYF.

This clone was seen once. This chain uses TRBV11-1 with TRBJ2-1; TRBD1 might be the D (6 bases). The CDR3 sequence is 14 residues long. Trimming cost V 6 bases and J 4 bases, with 13 bases left between them. Germline CDR1 is SGHAT and CDR2 is FQDESV (reference sequence). CDR3 sequence: CASSGGGSYNEQFF. CDR3 sequence (DNA): TGTGCCAGCAGTGGGGGCGGGTCGTACAATGAGCAGTTCTTC.

The V gene is TRBV5-6, the J gene TRBJ2-3; D uncertain. Germline CDR1 and CDR2: SGHDT and YYEEEE. This CDR3 is built from 14 residues. The V end lost 2 bases, the J end lost 0 bases, and 7 bases lay between the germline ends. CDR3: CASSLTGSTDTQYF. The CDR3 DNA sequence: TGTGCCAGCAGCTTAACCGGCAGCACAGATACGCAGTATTTT.

This rearrangement joins TRBV4-3 to TRBJ1-1, with D possibly being TRBD1 (5 bases). CDR3 length equals 14 residues. The germline CDR1 and CDR2 sequences are LGHNA and YSLEER. V was cut by 6 bases and J by 5 bases, with 16 bases left in between. CDR3: CASSWDLGGTEAFF. The CDR3 nucleotides read TGCGCCAGCAGTTGGGACTTGGGGGGGACTGAAGCTTTCTTT.

The gene calls are TRBV11-2 and TRBJ2-5, with 8 bases that match TRBD2. Per germline, CDR1 SGHAT and CDR2 FQNNGV. The CDR3 is 16 residues long. The V segment lost 2 bases and the J segment 5 bases; nucleotides outside the gene matches: 10. CDR3 in DNA: TGTGCCAGCAGCTTAAGGTCTCAGCGGGGGCTGGAGACCCAGTACTTC. It codes for CASSLRSQRGLETQYF.

The chain uses TRBV6-1 and TRBJ1-1; no firm D call. CDR3 length: 14 residues. Per germline, CDR1 MNHNS and CDR2 SASEGT. V lost 8 bases and J lost 0, with 13 bases in between. CDR3 in amino acids: CASDRPYMNTEAFF. The CDR3 nucleotides are TGTGCCAGCGACCGACCTTACATGAACACTGAAGCTTTCTTT.

The V call is TRBV4-1, the J call TRBJ2-7; D call uncertain. V gave up 0 bases and J gave up 0 bases, with 3 bases separating them. This CDR3 is 13 amino acids long. The V gene's germline CDR1 is MGHRA and CDR2 YSYEKL. CDR3 amino acids: CASSQDSSYEQYF. Written as DNA, the CDR3 is TGCGCCAGCAGCCAAGACAGCTCCTACGAGCAGTACTTC.

This rearrangement joins TRBV5-1 to TRBJ2-5, with TRBD1 matching 9 bases. V dropped 1 base and J dropped 5; count of bases not matched to a gene: 12. Per the germline V gene, CDR1 is SGHRS and CDR2 is YFSETQ. The CDR3 is 17 residues long. CDR3 DNA: TGCGCCAGCAGCTTGTACGCGACAGGGGGTGGTAGGGAGACCCAGTACTTC. It translates to CASSLYATGGGRETQYF.

The rearrangement joins TRBV5-4 to TRBJ2-7; 8 bases fit TRBD1. V lost 0 bases to trimming and J lost 3 bases; unmatched junction nucleotides: 2. CDR1 and CDR2 (germline): SGHNT, YYREEE (reference sequence). This CDR3 spans 14 amino acids. CDR3 bases: TGTGCCAGCAGCTTGGGGACAGGGTACTACGAGCAGTACTTC. Translating gives CASSLGTGYYEQYF. The variable domain in full, completed from reference TRBV5-4 and TRBJ2-7, reads ETGVTQSPTHLIKTRGQQVTLRCSSQSGHNTVSWYQQALGQGPQFIFQYYREEENGRGNFPPRFSGLQFPNYSSELNVNALELDDSALYLCASSLGTGYYEQYFGPGTRLTVT.

This chain joins TRBV6-1 and TRBJ1-5, with D possibly matching TRBD1 (5 bases). V was trimmed by 10 bases and J by 6 bases, leaving 16 bases between them. The CDR3 is 13 residues long. The germline gives CDR1 MNHNS, CDR2 SASEGT. This CDR3 is CATWGRGGQPQHF. The CDR3 DNA reads TGTGCCACTTGGGGGAGGGGAGGTCAGCCCCAGCATTTT.

V usage is TRBV27 and J usage is TRBJ2-7, with no clear D. Per germline, CDR1 MNHEY and CDR2 SMNVEV (reference sequence). Trimming left V 2 bases short and J 3 bases short, with 14 bases between. This CDR3 region has 15 residues. The CDR3 nucleotides read TGTGCCAGCAGTTTAAGGGCGTGGACGAACTACGAGCAGTACTTC. This gives the protein CASSLRAWTNYEQYF.

The chain joins TRBV19 to TRBJ2-3, with 8 nucleotides matching TRBD2. The CDR3 is 16 amino acids. CDR1 and CDR2 from the germline V gene are LNHDA and SQIVND (reference sequence). Trimming at V came to 5 bases and at J to 5 bases, leaving 12 bases not matched to a gene. The chain's CDR3 is CASSAPGTRVGDTQYF. CDR3 DNA sequence: TGTGCCAGTAGTGCCCCGGGGACTAGGGTAGGAGATACGCAGTATTTT.

The V and J genes are TRBV19 and TRBJ2-1, with a possible D match to TRBD1 (5 bases). This CDR3 is 14 amino acids long. The germline V gene has CDR1 LNHDA and CDR2 SQIVND (reference sequence). Trimming took off 0 bases at V and 7 bases at J, with 10 bases between the two ends. The CDR3 protein is CASSIDQGLNEQFF. CDR3 nucleotides: TGTGCCAGTAGTATAGATCAGGGTCTTAATGAGCAGTTCTTC.

This chain uses TRBV5-6 with TRBJ1-1; possible D gene TRBD1, 5 bases. CDR3 length: 15 amino acids. The germline V gene encodes CDR1 SGHDT and CDR2 YYEEEE. V lost 1 base to trimming and J lost 0 bases, with 10 bases between them. The CDR3 sequence: CASSLPGFMNTEAFF. Here the CDR3 DNA reads TGTGCCAGCAGCTTGCCAGGGTTTATGAACACTGAAGCTTTCTTT.

This chain links TRBV28 with TRBJ2-7; 7 nucleotides match TRBD1. The ends lost 7 bases at V and 2 bases at J; junction bases unmatched: 5. Germline assignment: CDR1 MDHEN and CDR2 SYDVKM. The CDR3 has 13 amino acids. CDR3 region: CASKGQLTYEQYF. The DNA of the CDR3 is TGTGCCAGCAAGGGACAGCTTACCTACGAGCAGTACTTC. The variable domain in full, with the rest retrieved from reference TRBV28 and TRBJ2-7, is DVKVTQSSRYLVKRTGEKVFLECVQDMDHENMFWYRQDPGLGLRLIYFSYDVKMKEKGDIPEGYSVSREKKERFSLILESASTNQTSMYLCASKGQLTYEQYFGPGTRLTVT.

The chain joins TRBV7-9 to TRBJ1-6, with a weak D call TRBD1 (5 bases). The CDR3 covers 14 residues. Trimming pared 1 base from V and 10 bases from J, leaving 11 bases between. Germline CDR1 reads SEHNR; CDR2 reads FQNEAQ (reference sequence). The CDR3 DNA reads TGTGCCAGCAGCTTAGAGGGGCGAAGATCACCCCTCCACTTT. Translated, it gives CASSLEGRRSPLHF.

This sequence joins TRBV19 and TRBJ1-1; the D is unclear. This CDR3 region has 14 residues. Looked up from germline, CDR1 is LNHDA and CDR2 is SQIVND (reference sequence). V gave up 3 bases and J gave up 1 base, with 9 bases separating them. The CDR3: CASSMPPGNTEAFF. For the CDR3, the DNA is TGTGCCAGTAGTATGCCCCCGGGGAACACTGAAGCTTTCTTT.